These 13 T cell receptor beta chains were sequenced from one sample in a study of T cell changes during pregnancy in multiple sclerosis. The protocol was immunoSEQ multiplex PCR, while the TCRdb copy is restricted to in-frame clones and leaves out a portion. The repertoire has almost 40,000 clones, around nine tenths of them found once; the top ten carry about 0.4%. Sample: CD4+ T cells from peripheral blood mononuclear cells, taken in the third trimester of pregnancy. The receptors were sampled from a female donor in good health, enrolled as a control in a pregnancy study.

Only one count was recorded for this clone. The rearrangement links TRBV6-5 to TRBJ1-4; D ambiguous. The CDR3 contains 15 residues. V gave up 3 bases and J gave up 7 bases, with 15 bases separating them. Germline-derived CDR1 and CDR2 are MNHEY and SVGAGI. CDR3: CASSYDFNVGEKLFF. The CDR3 DNA is TGTGCCAGCAGTTATGATTTCAATGTCGGTGAAAAACTGTTTTTT.

The chain has TRBV28 and TRBJ1-6; D remains ambiguous. Germline V gene lookup returns CDR1 MDHEN and CDR2 SYDVKM. With 7 bases removed from V and 10 bases from J, the gap between germline ends came to 17 bases. This CDR3 has 14 amino acids. The CDR3 DNA is TGTGCCAGCACCCACTCACCCGGGGAGTCACCCCTCCACTTT. Its protein product is CASTHSPGESPLHF.

The V gene is TRBV28, the J gene TRBJ1-5, with unresolved D. The germline V and J ends were trimmed by 3 bases and 4 bases, with 13 bases remaining between them. There are 15 residues in the CDR3. CDR1 is MDHEN, CDR2 SYDVKM, per germline. The CDR3 loop is CASSLLAGKNQPQHF. The CDR3 DNA sequence: TGTGCCAGCAGTTTGTTGGCAGGAAAAAATCAGCCCCAGCATTTT.

V gene TRBV6-1 combines with J gene TRBJ2-1; 9 positions match TRBD1. J was trimmed by 6 bases and V by 8 bases; bases with no gene match: 11. Per the germline V gene, CDR1 is MNHNS and CDR2 is SASEGT. The CDR3 has 15 amino acids. DNA for the CDR3: TGTGCCAGCGGGGGTCCCGGGACAGGGTCCAATGAGCAGTTCTTC. Amino acid sequence: CASGGPGTGSNEQFF.

The rearrangement uses TRBV13 and TRBJ1-4, with D possibly TRBD1 on 6 matching bases. V was pared by 4 bases and J by 7 bases, with 13 bases between. Germline V gene data show CDR1 as PRHDT and CDR2 as FYEKMQ (reference sequence). The CDR3 extends over 14 amino acids. CDR3 DNA: TGTGCCAGCAGCTCCTCAGGGGTGGCTGAAAAACTGTTTTTT. Translated, it gives CASSSSGVAEKLFF.

In this sample, this clone turned up once. The chain carries TRBV7-8 and TRBJ2-3; weak D call: TRBD2 (5 bases). The CDR3 loop spans 14 amino acids. Looked up from germline, CDR1 is SGHVS and CDR2 is FQNEAQ. Trimming left V 5 bases short and J 2 bases short, with 11 bases between. The CDR3 DNA reads as TGTGCCAGCAGCCTAGGACTGCCCACAGATACGCAGTATTTT. Translating gives CASSLGLPTDTQYF.

This chain uses TRBV7-2 with TRBJ2-3, with D perhaps TRBD2 (5 bases). The V end was cut by 3 bases, the J end by 11 bases, with 12 bases between. CDR1 and CDR2 from the germline V gene are SGHTA and FQGNSA. This CDR3 is built from 12 residues. The DNA of the CDR3 is TGTGCCAGCAGCTTTACTCCTGGGAGGCAGTATTTT. Encoded protein: CASSFTPGRQYF.

The V gene is TRBV7-2, the J gene TRBJ2-1; TRBD2 aligns across 11 bases. V lost 8 bases, J lost 4 bases, and 7 bases stayed unmatched. This CDR3 region has 15 residues. The germline V gene has CDR1 SGHTA and CDR2 FQGNSA. In DNA form, the CDR3 reads TGTGCCAGCTGGGGGGGGACTAGCGGATACAATGAGCAGTTCTTC. It translates to CASWGGTSGYNEQFF. Full variable domain (outside the CDR3, taken from reference TRBV7-2 and TRBJ2-1): GAGVSQSPSNKVTEKGKDVELRCDPISGHTALYWYRQSLGQGLEFLIYFQGNSAPDKSGLPSDRFSAERTGGSVSTLTIQRTQQEDSAVYLCASWGGTSGYNEQFFGPGTRLTVL.

This chain uses TRBV30 with TRBJ1-5; 9 bases fit TRBD1. Germline CDR1 is GTSNPN and CDR2 is SVGIG (reference sequence). With V trimmed by 1 base and J by 6 bases, 4 bases remained unmatched. The CDR3 is 14 amino acids. CDR3 sequence (DNA): TGTGCCTGGAGTGGGACAGGGGACGGTCAGCCCCAGCATTTT. Translation gives CAWSGTGDGQPQHF.

The chain combines TRBV7-3 with TRBJ2-1; a weak D match, TRBD2 (7 bases). The V and J ends lost 5 bases and 12 bases respectively, with 11 bases between them. Per the germline V gene, CDR1 is SGHTA and CDR2 is FQGTGA. The CDR3 spans 11 residues. This chain's CDR3 is CASSLGGAQFF. The CDR3, as DNA: TGTGCCAGCAGCCTTGGGGGGGCGCAGTTCTTC.

This clone was counted once. V usage is TRBV7-8 and J usage is TRBJ1-3, with D perhaps matching TRBD1 (5 bases). V was trimmed by 5 bases and J by 0 bases, leaving 17 bases between them. The CDR3 is 17 residues long. Per germline, CDR1 SGHVS and CDR2 FQNEAQ. The CDR3 is CASSPEQGTVSGNTIYF. The CDR3 DNA is TGTGCCAGCAGCCCGGAGCAGGGTACTGTCTCTGGAAACACCATATATTTT. The entire variable domain, with the rest obtained from reference TRBV7-8 and TRBJ1-3, is as follows: GAGVSQSPRYKVAKRGQDVALRCDPISGHVSLFWYQQALGQGPEFLTYFQNEAQLDKSGLPSDRFFAERPEGSVSTLKIQRTQQEDSAVYLCASSPEQGTVSGNTIYFGEGSWLTVV.

This clone was observed a handful of times. V gene TRBV5-6 combines with J gene TRBJ2-1; 7 bases align to TRBD2. The trim removed 4 bases at V and 0 bases at J, leaving 16 bases unmatched. The CDR3 loop spans 19 amino acids. The V gene's germline CDR1 is SGHDT and CDR2 YYEEEE. CDR3 nucleotides: TGTGCCAGCAGCCCCATTTCGAGCGGGGACCTGAGCTCCTACAATGAGCAGTTCTTC. Encoded protein: CASSPISSGDLSSYNEQFF.

J is TRBJ1-4 and V is TRBV5-6, with a weak D call TRBD1 (6 bases). From germline, CDR1 is SGHDT and CDR2 YYEEEE. The CDR3 consists of 17 residues. V lost 1 base, J lost 0 bases, and 13 bases lay in between. The CDR3 spells CASSLTGRGATNEKLFF. Written as DNA, the CDR3 is TGTGCCAGCAGCTTGACAGGGAGAGGTGCAACTAATGAAAAACTGTTTTTT.